This record looks at one TCR beta chain sequence and its context. Its antigen is undetermined. The data are from a study of T cell repertoires in cytomegalovirus infection. Study observations and caveats: Totalled public TCR beta family frequency picked out people who carried CMV plus the relevant HLA.

Each CDR3 protein gets one entry after TCRdb re-called the reads with MiXCR. The sample holds 200,000 to 250,000 distinct CDR3 sequences, 22% seen once. In germline, CDR1 is SGHVT, CDR2 SQSDAQ. Trimming took 4 bases from V and 4 from J, leaving 13 bases between them. CDR3 length equals 14 residues. This receptor was obtained from a human donor in good health (CMV status not recorded). Some clones in this sample may be carry-over from other donors' samples. This rearrangement joins TRBV7-4 to TRBJ2-5; TRBD1 or TRBD2 may be the D gene (5 bases each). Sequenced: CD8+ T cells from PBMCs. CDR3 amino acids: CASSSGTGPETQYF. CDR3 coding DNA: TGTGCCAGCAGCTCCGGGACGGGCCCAGAGACCCAGTACTTC.